This T cell receptor (beta chain) was sequenced for a study of T cell responses to AZD1222 COVID-19 vaccine. Study-level findings and limits: In the spike-specific TCR repertoire, nearly half reportedly target unmutated variant regions.

The assay was immunoSEQ multiplex PCR, and TCRdb's table has in-frame clones only and misses some. The data contain 88,000 or so clones, about nine tenths of them singletons. Regarding this clone: Antigen: not known.

The CDR3 extends over 16 amino acids. J gave up 4 bases and V 1 base, and 6 bases lay outside the gene matches. CDR1 is SGHRS, CDR2 YFSETQ, per germline. The sequence derives from an adult in good health. The chain recombines TRBV5-1 with TRBJ2-2, with TRBD1 identical over 8 bases. The sample was peripheral blood, taken on day 0 of AZD1222 vaccination. The CDR3 sequence: CASSLLQGEGTGELFF. CDR3 nucleotides: TGCGCCAGCAGCTTGTTACAGGGGGAAGGCACCGGGGAGCTGTTTTTT.